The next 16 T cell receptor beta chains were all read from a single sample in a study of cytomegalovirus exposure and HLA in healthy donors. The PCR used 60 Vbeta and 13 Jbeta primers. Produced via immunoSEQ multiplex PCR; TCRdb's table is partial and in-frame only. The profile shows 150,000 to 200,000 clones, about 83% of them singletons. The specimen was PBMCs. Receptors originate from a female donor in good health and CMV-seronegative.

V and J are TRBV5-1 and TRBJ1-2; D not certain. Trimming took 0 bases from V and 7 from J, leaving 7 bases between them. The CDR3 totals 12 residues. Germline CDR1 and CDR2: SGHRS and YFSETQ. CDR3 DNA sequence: TGCGCCAGCAGCTTGGACGGCGGTGGCTACACCTTC. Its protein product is CASSLDGGGYTF.

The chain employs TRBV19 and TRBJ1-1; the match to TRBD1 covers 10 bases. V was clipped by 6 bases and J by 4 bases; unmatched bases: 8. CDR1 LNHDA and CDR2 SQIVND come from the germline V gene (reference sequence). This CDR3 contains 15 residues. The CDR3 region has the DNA TGTGCCAGTAGAGACCGGGACAGGGGTGGCACTGAAGCTTTCTTT. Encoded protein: CASRDRDRGGTEAFF.

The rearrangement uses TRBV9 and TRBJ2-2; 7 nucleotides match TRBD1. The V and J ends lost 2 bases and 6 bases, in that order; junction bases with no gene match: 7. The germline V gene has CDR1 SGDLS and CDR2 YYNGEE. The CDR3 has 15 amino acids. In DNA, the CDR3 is TGTGCCAGCAGCGTCCTCCTCGGGACAGCCGGGGAGCTGTTTTTT. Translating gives CASSVLLGTAGELFF.

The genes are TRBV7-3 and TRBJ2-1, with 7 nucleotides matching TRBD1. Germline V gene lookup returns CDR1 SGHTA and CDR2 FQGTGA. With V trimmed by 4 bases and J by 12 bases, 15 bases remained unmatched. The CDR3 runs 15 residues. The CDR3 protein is CASSSRQGPTMRQFF. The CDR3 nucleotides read TGTGCCAGCAGCTCTAGACAGGGACCTACAATGAGGCAGTTCTTC.

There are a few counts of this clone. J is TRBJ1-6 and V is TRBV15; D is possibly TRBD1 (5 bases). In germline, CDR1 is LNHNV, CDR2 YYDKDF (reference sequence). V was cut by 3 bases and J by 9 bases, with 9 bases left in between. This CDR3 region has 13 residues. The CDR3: CATSSRVGSPLHF. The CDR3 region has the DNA TGTGCCACCAGCAGCAGGGTTGGTTCACCCCTCCACTTT.

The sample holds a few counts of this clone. The CDR3 nucleotides are TGTGCCACTTCCATGGGACAGGGAATACGTGGCTACACCTTC. This translates into CATSMGQGIRGYTF. The V and J genes are TRBV19 and TRBJ1-2, with TRBD1 matching over 9 bases. Germline trimming cut 10 bases from V and 7 bases from J; bases unmatched to any gene: 13. CDR3 size: 14 residues. Germline assignment: CDR1 LNHDA and CDR2 SQIVND (reference sequence).

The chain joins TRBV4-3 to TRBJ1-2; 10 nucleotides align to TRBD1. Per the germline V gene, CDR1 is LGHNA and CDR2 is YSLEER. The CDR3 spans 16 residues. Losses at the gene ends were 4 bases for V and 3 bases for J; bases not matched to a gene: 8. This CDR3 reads CASSPDGQGVHYGYTF. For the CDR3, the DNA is TGCGCCAGCAGCCCCGACGGACAGGGGGTCCACTATGGCTACACCTTC.

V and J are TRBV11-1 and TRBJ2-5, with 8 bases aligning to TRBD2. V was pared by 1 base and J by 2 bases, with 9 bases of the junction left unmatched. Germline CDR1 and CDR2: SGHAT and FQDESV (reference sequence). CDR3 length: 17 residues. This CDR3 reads CASSLGLSGRLQETQYF. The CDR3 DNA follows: TGTGCCAGCAGCTTAGGGCTAAGCGGGAGACTTCAAGAGACCCAGTACTTC.

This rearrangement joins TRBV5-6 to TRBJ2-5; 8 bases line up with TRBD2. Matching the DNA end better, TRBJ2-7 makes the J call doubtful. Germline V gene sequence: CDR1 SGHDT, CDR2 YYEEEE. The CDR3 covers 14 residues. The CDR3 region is CASSLDLAGNEQYF. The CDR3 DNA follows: TGTGCCAGCAGCTTGGACCTAGCGGGTAACGAGCAGTACTTC.

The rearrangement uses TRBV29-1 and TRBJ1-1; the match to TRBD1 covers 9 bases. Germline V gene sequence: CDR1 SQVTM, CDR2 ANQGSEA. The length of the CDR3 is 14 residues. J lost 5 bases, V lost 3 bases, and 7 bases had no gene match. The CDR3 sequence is CSVDTGTGWTEAFF. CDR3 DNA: TGCAGCGTTGACACCGGGACAGGGTGGACTGAAGCTTTCTTT.

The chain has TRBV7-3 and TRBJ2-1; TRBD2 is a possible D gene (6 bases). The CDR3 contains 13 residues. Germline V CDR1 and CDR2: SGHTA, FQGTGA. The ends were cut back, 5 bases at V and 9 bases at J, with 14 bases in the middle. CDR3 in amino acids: CASSLPRESEQFF. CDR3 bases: TGTGCCAGCAGCCTACCCCGGGAGAGTGAGCAGTTCTTC.

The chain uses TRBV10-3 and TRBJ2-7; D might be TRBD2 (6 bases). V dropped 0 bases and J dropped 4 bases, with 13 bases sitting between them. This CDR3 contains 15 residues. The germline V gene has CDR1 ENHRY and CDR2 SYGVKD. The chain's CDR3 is CAISESEGKAYEQYF. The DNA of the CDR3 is TGTGCCATCAGTGAGTCGGAGGGAAAGGCGTACGAGCAGTACTTC.

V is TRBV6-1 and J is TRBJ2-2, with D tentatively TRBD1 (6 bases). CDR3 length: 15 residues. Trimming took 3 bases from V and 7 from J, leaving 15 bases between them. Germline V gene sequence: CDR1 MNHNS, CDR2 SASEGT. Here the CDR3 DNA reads TGTGCCAGCAGTGACCAACCCACAGGGCACGGGGAGCTGTTTTTT. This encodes CASSDQPTGHGELFF.

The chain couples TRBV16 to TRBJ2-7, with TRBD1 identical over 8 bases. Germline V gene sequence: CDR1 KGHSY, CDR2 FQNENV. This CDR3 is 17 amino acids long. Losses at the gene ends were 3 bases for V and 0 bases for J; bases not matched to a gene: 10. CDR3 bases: TGTGCCAGCAGCCATTTAGGGGACAGGAGAAGCTCCTACGAGCAGTACTTC. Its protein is CASSHLGDRRSSYEQYF. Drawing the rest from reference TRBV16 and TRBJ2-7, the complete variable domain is GEEVAQTPKHLVRGEGQKAKLYCAPIKGHSYVFWYQQVLKNEFKFLISFQNENVFDETGMPKERFSAKCLPNSPCSLEIQATKLEDSAVYFCASSHLGDRRSSYEQYFGPGTRLTVT.

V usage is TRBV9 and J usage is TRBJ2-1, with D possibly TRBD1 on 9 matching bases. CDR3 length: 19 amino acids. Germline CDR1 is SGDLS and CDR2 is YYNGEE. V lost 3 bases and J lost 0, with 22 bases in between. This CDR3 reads CASSDFKGTGTSSYNEQFF. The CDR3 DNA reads TGTGCCAGCAGCGACTTTAAAGGGACAGGGACTAGCTCCTACAATGAGCAGTTCTTC.

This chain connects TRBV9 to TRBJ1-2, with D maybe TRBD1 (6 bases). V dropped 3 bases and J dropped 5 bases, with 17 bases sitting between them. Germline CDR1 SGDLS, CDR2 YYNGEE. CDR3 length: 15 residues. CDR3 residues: CASSAPQGRGYGYTF. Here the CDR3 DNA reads TGTGCCAGCAGCGCCCCACAGGGACGGGGTTATGGCTACACCTTC. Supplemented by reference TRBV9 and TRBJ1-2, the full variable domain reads DSGVTQTPKHLITATGQRVTLRCSPRSGDLSVYWYQQSLDQGLQFLIQYYNGEERAKGNILERFSAQQFPDLHSELNLSSLELGDSALYFCASSAPQGRGYGYTFGSGTRLTVV.